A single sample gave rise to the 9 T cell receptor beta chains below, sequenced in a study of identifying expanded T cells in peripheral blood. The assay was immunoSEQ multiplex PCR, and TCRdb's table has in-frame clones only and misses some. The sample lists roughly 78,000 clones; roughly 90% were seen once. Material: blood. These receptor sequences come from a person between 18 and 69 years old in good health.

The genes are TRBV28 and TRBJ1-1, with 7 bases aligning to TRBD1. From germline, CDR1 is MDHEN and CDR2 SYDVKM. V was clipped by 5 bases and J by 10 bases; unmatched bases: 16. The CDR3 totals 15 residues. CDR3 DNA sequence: TGTGCCAGCAGTGGGGGGACAGATGTATCTCGAAGAGCTTTCTTT. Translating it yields CASSGGTDVSRRAFF.

This chain's CDR3 is CASSLTAGQGRGEQFF. The CDR3 coding sequence is TGTGCCAGCAGCTTGACCGCGGGACAGGGCAGGGGTGAGCAGTTCTTC. The chain carries TRBV7-2 and TRBJ2-1, with 9 bases fitting TRBD1. Germline-derived CDR1 and CDR2 are SGHTA and FQGNSA. The CDR3 has 16 residues. V shed 3 bases and J 9 bases; nucleotides not matched to a gene: 12.

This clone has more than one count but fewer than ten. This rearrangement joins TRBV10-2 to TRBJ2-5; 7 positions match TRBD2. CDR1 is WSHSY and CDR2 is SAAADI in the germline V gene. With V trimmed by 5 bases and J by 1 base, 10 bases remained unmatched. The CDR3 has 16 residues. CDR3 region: CASSKRSGASQETQYF. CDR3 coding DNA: TGCGCCAGCAGTAAAAGAAGCGGGGCTTCCCAAGAGACCCAGTACTTC.

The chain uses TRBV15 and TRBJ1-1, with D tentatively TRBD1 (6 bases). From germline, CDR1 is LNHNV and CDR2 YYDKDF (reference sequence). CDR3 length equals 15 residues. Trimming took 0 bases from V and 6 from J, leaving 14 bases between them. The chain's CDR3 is CATSRDRTAGPEAFF. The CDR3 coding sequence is TGTGCCACCAGCAGAGATCGGACAGCGGGGCCTGAAGCTTTCTTT.

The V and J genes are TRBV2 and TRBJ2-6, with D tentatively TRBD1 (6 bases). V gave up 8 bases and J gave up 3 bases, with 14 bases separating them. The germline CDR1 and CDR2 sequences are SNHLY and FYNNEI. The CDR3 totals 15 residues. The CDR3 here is CASGVNRVGANVLTF. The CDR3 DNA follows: TGTGCCAGCGGAGTAAACAGGGTTGGGGCCAACGTCCTGACTTTC. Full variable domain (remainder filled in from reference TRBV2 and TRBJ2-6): EPEVTQTPSHQVTQMGQEVILRCVPISNHLYFYWYRQILGQKVEFLVSFYNNEISEKSEIFDDQFSVERPDGSNFTLKIRSTKLEDSAMYFCASGVNRVGANVLTFGAGSRLTVL.

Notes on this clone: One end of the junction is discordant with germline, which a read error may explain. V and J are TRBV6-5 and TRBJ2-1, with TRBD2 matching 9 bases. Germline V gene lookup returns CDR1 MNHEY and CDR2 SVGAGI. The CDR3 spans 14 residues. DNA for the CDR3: TGTGCCAGCAGTCTTACTCTAGCGGGGAATGGGCAGTTCTTC. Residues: CASSLTLAGNGQFF.

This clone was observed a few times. CDR3 coding DNA: TGCAGCGTTGAAGACGGGACAGCATATGGCTACACCTTC. Translated: CSVEDGTAYGYTF. V is TRBV29-1 and J is TRBJ1-2; 7 bases line up with TRBD1. The germline V gene encodes CDR1 SQVTM and CDR2 ANQGSEA. This CDR3 spans 13 amino acids. Trimming removed 0 bases from V and 5 bases from J; junction bases left unmatched: 3.

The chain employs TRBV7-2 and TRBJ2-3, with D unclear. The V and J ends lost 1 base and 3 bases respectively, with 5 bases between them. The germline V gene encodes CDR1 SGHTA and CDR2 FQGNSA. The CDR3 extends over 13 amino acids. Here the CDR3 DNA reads TGTGCCAGCAGCTTAGTGGGGACAGATACGCAGTATTTT. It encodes CASSLVGTDTQYF.

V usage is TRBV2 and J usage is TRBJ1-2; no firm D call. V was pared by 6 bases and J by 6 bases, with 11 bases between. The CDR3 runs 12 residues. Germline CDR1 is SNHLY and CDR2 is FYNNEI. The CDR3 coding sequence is TGTGCCAGCAGGCAATCGATGGATGGCTACACCTTC. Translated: CASRQSMDGYTF.